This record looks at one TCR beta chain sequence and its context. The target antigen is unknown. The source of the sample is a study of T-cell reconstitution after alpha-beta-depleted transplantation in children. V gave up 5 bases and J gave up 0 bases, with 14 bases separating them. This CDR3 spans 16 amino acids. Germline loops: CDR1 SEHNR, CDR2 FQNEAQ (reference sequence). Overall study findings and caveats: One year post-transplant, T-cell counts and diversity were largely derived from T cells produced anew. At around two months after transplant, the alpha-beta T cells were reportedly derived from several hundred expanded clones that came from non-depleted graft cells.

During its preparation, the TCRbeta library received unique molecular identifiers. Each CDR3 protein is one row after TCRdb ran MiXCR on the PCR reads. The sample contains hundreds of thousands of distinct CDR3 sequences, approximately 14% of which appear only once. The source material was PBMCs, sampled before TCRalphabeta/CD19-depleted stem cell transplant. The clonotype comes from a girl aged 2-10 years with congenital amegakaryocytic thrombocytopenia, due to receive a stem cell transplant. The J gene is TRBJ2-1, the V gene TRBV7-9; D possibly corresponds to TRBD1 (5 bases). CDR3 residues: CASSLGVVSSYNEQFF. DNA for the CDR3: TGTGCCAGCAGCCTAGGGGTCGTTAGCTCCTACAATGAGCAGTTCTTC.